The 14 T cell receptor beta chains given below trace back to one sample, sequenced in a study of OX40 agonist ivuxolimab in advanced cancers. Measured with immunoSEQ multiplex PCR; TCRdb has only the in-frame clones, and not every one. The table lists around 53,000 clones, about 85% of them singletons. The sequenced sample was CD4+ or CD8+ T cells sorted from blood, obtained in a trial of the OX40 agonist ivuxolimab. All receptors derive from an adult with an advanced solid tumor such as melanoma, head and neck, liver or kidney cancer.

V usage is TRBV9 and J usage is TRBJ2-1; the match to TRBD2 covers 7 bases. Germline V gene data show CDR1 as SGDLS and CDR2 as YYNGEE. Trimming cost V 4 bases and J 5 bases; bases outside gene matches: 6. This CDR3 comprises 14 residues. In nucleotides, the CDR3 is TGTGCCAGCAGCCCCTTCCTAGCGGACAATGAGCAGTTCTTC. Protein sequence: CASSPFLADNEQFF.

The V gene is TRBV27, the J gene TRBJ1-5; the D gene is possibly TRBD1 (5 bases). V lost 0 bases and J 0 bases, leaving 15 bases between the germline ends. The CDR3 sequence is 18 residues long. Germline CDR1 and CDR2: MNHEY and SMNVEV (reference sequence). The CDR3, as DNA: TGTGCCAGCAGTTTATCTGGGGGGAGGGCGAATAGCAATCAGCCCCAGCATTTT. This gives the protein CASSLSGGRANSNQPQHF.

This chain joins TRBV2 and TRBJ1-6, with D hard to call. Germline values: CDR1 SNHLY, CDR2 FYNNEI. The CDR3 has 15 residues. Between the trimmed V and J ends, which lost 5 bases and 8 bases, there was a span of 16 bases. CDR3 loop: CASSQTPVTHSPLHF. The CDR3 DNA reads as TGTGCCAGCAGTCAAACCCCGGTGACACATTCACCCCTCCACTTT.

The chain uses TRBV19 and TRBJ2-1; 11 nucleotides match TRBD2. Germline V CDR1 and CDR2: LNHDA, SQIVND (reference sequence). The CDR3 extends over 18 amino acids. V shed 4 bases and J 7 bases; nucleotides not matched to a gene: 15. Here the CDR3 reads CASSTQRGSGRAGNEQFF. The CDR3 DNA follows: TGTGCCAGTAGTACCCAGAGGGGTAGCGGGAGGGCCGGGAATGAGCAGTTCTTC.

The V gene is TRBV18, the J gene TRBJ1-3, with 7 bases that match TRBD1. With V trimmed by 3 bases and J by 9 bases, 11 bases remained unmatched. The CDR3 consists of 15 residues. Germline V gene lookup returns CDR1 KGHSH and CDR2 LQKENI. The DNA of the CDR3 is TGTGCCAGCTCACCCTCTTCAGGACAGGAACCCACCATATATTTT. It translates to CASSPSSGQEPTIYF.

The CDR3 bases are TGTGCCAGTTCAAGACAGGCCACCTACGAGCAGTACTTC. This translates into CASSRQATYEQYF. The chain uses TRBV19 and TRBJ2-7; D perhaps matches TRBD1 (6 bases). The CDR3 is 13 residues long. CDR1 and CDR2 from the germline V gene are LNHDA and SQIVND (reference sequence). V dropped 8 bases and J dropped 2 bases, with 13 bases sitting between them.

This clone was observed a single time. The chain combines TRBV7-3 with TRBJ2-5; the match to TRBD2 covers 13 bases. V was clipped by 5 bases and J by 5 bases; unmatched bases: 5. The CDR3 consists of 15 residues. Looked up from germline, CDR1 is SGHTA and CDR2 is FQGTGA. As DNA, the CDR3 is TGTGCCAGCAGCCCACTAGCGGGGGGGCGGGAGACCCAGTACTTC. Its translation is CASSPLAGGRETQYF. Complete variable domain (other parts from reference TRBV7-3 and TRBJ2-5): GAGVSQTPSNKVTEKGKYVELRCDPISGHTALYWYRQSLGQGPEFLIYFQGTGAADDSGLPNDRFFAVRPEGSVSTLKIQRTERGDSAVYLCASSPLAGGRETQYFGPGTRLLVL.

The V and J genes are TRBV6-5 and TRBJ1-5; no firm D call. Germline V gene data show CDR1 as MNHEY and CDR2 as SVGAGI. The CDR3 consists of 11 residues. Between the trimmed V and J ends, which lost 8 bases and 2 bases, there was a span of 4 bases. This chain's CDR3 is CASGGNQPQHF. The CDR3 DNA sequence: TGTGCCAGCGGCGGCAATCAGCCCCAGCATTTT.

V usage is TRBV14 and J usage is TRBJ2-1; TRBD2 agrees at 9 bases. Germline lookup yields CDR1 SGHDN and CDR2 FVKESK. CDR3 size: 16 residues. V lost 1 base and J lost 3; bases outside the gene matches: 4. CDR3 bases: TGTGCCAGCAGCCAAGGAACTAGCGGGCGCTACAATGAGCAGTTCTTC. It is translated as CASSQGTSGRYNEQFF.

The J gene is TRBJ1-5, the V gene TRBV6-1, with D uncertain. Germline V gene sequence: CDR1 MNHNS, CDR2 SASEGT. The CDR3 runs to 14 residues. Trimming removed 3 bases at V and 10 bases at J, with 16 bases between. The CDR3 reads CASSETRGVQPQHF. Written as DNA, the CDR3 is TGTGCCAGCAGTGAGACACGCGGGGTCCAACCCCAGCATTTT.

This clone has a handful of counts. The chain couples TRBV19 to TRBJ1-3; D not certain. In germline, CDR1 is LNHDA, CDR2 SQIVND (reference sequence). The CDR3 spans 13 residues. V was pared by 8 bases and J by 5 bases, with 13 bases between. For the CDR3, the DNA is TGTGCCAGTTCCCGGGGTTATAGAAACACCATATATTTT. Encoded protein: CASSRGYRNTIYF.

The J gene is TRBJ1-1, the V gene TRBV6-1; 7 bases are shared with TRBD1. The length of the CDR3 is 14 residues. CDR1 MNHNS and CDR2 SASEGT come from the germline V gene. The ends lost 7 bases at V and 4 bases at J; junction bases unmatched: 9. CDR3: CASKRATGTTEAFF. CDR3 DNA sequence: TGTGCCAGCAAACGAGCGACAGGGACCACTGAAGCTTTCTTT.

This chain's CDR3 is CASSFMGQGATNEKLFF. In DNA, the CDR3 is TGCGCCAGCAGCTTTATGGGACAGGGGGCAACTAATGAAAAACTGTTTTTT. The chain has TRBV5-1 and TRBJ1-4; TRBD1 matches at 11 bases. Germline values: CDR1 SGHRS, CDR2 YFSETQ. The CDR3 is 17 residues long. Unmatched junction bases numbered 3, after V lost 2 bases and J lost 0 bases.

The V call is TRBV5-1, the J call TRBJ1-6; the D is unclear. V was trimmed by 0 bases and J by 6 bases, leaving 13 bases between them. The germline gives CDR1 SGHRS, CDR2 YFSETQ. The length of the CDR3 is 16 residues. CDR3 nucleotide sequence: TGCGCCAGCAGCTTGGAAGGGAGAAGAAGTAATTCACCCCTCCACTTT. Translating gives CASSLEGRRSNSPLHF.